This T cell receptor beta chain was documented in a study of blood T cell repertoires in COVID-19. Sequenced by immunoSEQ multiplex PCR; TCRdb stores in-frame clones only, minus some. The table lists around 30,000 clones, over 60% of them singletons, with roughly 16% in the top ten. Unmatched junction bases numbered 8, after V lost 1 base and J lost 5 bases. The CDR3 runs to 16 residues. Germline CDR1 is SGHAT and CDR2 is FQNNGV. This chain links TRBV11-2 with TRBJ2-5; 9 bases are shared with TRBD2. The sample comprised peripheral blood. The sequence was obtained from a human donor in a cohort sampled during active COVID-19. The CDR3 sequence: CASSLVPSGIVETQYF. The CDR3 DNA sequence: TGTGCCAGCAGCTTAGTGCCTAGCGGGATCGTGGAGACCCAGTACTTC. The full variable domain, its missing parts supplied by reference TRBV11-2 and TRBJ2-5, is EAGVAQSPRYKIIEKRQSVAFWCNPISGHATLYWYQQILGQGPKLLIQFQNNGVVDDSQLPKDRFSAERLKGVDSTLKIQPAKLEDSAVYLCASSLVPSGIVETQYFGPGTRLLVL.